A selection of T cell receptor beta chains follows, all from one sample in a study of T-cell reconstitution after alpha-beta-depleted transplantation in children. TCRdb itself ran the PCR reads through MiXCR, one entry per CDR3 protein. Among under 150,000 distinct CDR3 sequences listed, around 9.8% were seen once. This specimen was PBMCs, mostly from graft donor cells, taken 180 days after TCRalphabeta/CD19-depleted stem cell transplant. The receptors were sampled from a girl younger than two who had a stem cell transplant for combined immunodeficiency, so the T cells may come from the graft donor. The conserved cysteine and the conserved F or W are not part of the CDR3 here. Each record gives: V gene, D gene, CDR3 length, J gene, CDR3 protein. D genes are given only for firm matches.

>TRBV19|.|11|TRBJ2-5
ASSRTVQETQY
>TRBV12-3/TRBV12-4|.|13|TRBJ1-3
ASSSGTLSGNTIY
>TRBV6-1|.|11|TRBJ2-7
ASSRDRNYEQY
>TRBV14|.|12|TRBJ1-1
ASSQAGRNTEAF
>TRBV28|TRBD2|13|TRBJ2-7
ASSLLAGGLYEQY
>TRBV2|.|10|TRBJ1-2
ASSAHRERYT
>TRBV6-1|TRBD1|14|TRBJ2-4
ASSPPGQGAWGIQY
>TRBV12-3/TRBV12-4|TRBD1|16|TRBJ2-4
ASSFRPGTGGAKNIQY
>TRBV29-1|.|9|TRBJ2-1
SVEIGNEQF
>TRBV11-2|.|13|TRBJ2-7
ARSLEGYRTSEQY
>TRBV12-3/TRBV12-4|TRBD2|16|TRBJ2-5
ASSLPPLAGERQETQY
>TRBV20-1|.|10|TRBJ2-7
SADRGSYEQY
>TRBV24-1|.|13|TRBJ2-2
ATSSGHRYTGELF
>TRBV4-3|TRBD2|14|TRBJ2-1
ASSQDSSGAYNEQF
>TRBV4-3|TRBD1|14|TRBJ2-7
ASSQDWAGGPYEQY
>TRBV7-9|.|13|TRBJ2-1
ASRSSGPPGDEQF
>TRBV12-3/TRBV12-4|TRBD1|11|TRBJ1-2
ASSGTGNYGYT
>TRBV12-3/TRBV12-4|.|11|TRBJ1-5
ASSREGNQPQH
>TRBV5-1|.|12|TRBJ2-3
ASSSLQGTDTQY
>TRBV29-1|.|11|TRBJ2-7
SVALGLSYEQY
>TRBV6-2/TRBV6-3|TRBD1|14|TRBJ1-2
ASSYSSTGGHYGYT
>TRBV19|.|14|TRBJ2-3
ASSIKRNRETDTQY
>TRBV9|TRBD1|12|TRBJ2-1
ASSVGGQGNEQF
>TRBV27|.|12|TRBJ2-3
ASSFVGGTDTQY
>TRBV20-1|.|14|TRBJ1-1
SARDRGSALDTEAF
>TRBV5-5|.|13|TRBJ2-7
ASSLAPILVYEQY
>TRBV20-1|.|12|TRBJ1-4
SAKERQKGEKLF
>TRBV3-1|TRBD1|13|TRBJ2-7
ASSPGPDRGHEQY
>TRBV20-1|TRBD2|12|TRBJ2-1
SAKPGLAPFEQF
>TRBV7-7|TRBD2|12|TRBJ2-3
ASSTGLAGDTQY
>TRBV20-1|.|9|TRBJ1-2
SAKPSYGYT
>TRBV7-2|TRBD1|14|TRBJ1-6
ASSLVTGATVTPLH
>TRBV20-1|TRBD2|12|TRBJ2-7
SAEGVSGSYEQY
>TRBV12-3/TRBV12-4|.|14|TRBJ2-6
ASSPSFFSGANVLT
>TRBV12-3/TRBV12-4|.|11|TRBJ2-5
ASSLVWAETQY
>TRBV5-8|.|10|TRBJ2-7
ASRTDPYEQY
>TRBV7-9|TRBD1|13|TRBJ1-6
ASSPPTGNNSPLH
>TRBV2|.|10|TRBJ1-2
ASNRANYGYT
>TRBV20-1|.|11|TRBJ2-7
SVPEGGNYEQY
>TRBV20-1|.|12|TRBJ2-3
SARRDVNTDTQY
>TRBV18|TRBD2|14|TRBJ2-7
ASSPRRTSGAYEQY
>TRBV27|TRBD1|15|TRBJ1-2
ACRYRGGTASNYGYT
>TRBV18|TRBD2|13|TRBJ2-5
ASSPTLAGVETQY
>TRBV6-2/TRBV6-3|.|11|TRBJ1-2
ASSGQWFNGYT
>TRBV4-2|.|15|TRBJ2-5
AMGPGLLGAEGETQY
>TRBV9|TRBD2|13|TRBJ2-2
ASSPIAGQAGELF
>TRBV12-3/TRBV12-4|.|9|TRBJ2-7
ASSTSYEQY